Below are 9 T cell receptor beta chains sequenced from a single sample in a study of T-cell reconstitution after alpha-beta-depleted transplantation in children. Construction of the TCRbeta library involved unique molecular identifiers. One entry per CDR3 protein results from TCRdb running MiXCR on the PCR reads. The table includes around 360,000 distinct CDR3 sequences, 9% to 12% detected once. This specimen was PBMCs from the stem cell graft donor, taken from the stem cell graft. Source of these receptors: a human donor who donated a stem cell graft to a child with acute lymphoblastic leukemia.

This clonotype came up a few times. This chain joins TRBV7-2 and TRBJ1-2, with no clear D. CDR1 is SGHTA, CDR2 FQGNSA, per germline. The ends were cut back, 5 bases at V and 1 base at J, with 14 bases in the middle. The CDR3 is 15 residues long. The CDR3 loop is CASSPAGSFNYGYTF. For the CDR3, the DNA is TGTGCCAGCAGCCCGGCGGGCAGTTTTAACTATGGCTACACCTTC.

This clonotype showed up many times. The V gene is TRBV7-2, the J gene TRBJ2-3; 8 bases agree with TRBD2. The CDR3 spans 14 residues. CDR1 SGHTA and CDR2 FQGNSA come from the germline V gene. The V gene end was trimmed by 8 bases and the J gene end by 6 bases; junction bases not matched to a gene: 10. CDR3 nucleotide sequence: TGTGCCAGCGGTATGGCGGGAGGCCCCGATACGCAGTATTTT. This sequence encodes CASGMAGGPDTQYF.

The J gene is TRBJ2-1, the V gene TRBV4-1; D possibly corresponds to TRBD1 (6 bases). The end of the DNA aligns better with TRBJ2-7, so the J call may be wrong. Germline V gene sequence: CDR1 MGHRA, CDR2 YSYEKL. This CDR3 is 15 amino acids long. CDR3 in DNA: TGCGCCAGCAGCCGGGGGCCCAGCTCCTACAATGAGCAGTACTTC. Its protein product is CASSRGPSSYNEQYF.

This clonotype has ten or more counts. The chain has TRBV5-1 and TRBJ1-1; D gene uncertain. Deletions cut 1 base from V and 11 bases from J, with 18 bases between. The CDR3 runs to 14 residues. Looked up from germline, CDR1 is SGHRS and CDR2 is YFSETQ. CDR3 coding DNA: TGCGCCAGCAGCTTGTTTTCCAGCCCCTCGGAGGCTTTCTTT. Translating gives CASSLFSSPSEAFF. Full variable domain (outside the CDR3, taken from reference TRBV5-1 and TRBJ1-1): KAGVTQTPRYLIKTRGQQVTLSCSPISGHRSVSWYQQTPGQGLQFLFEYFSETQRNKGNFPGRFSGRQFSNSRSEMNVSTLELGDSALYLCASSLFSSPSEAFFGQGTRLTVV.

Only a few counts were recorded for this clonotype. The chain couples TRBV7-6 to TRBJ2-1; 13 positions agree with TRBD2. V was pared by 1 base and J by 8 bases, with 5 bases of the junction left unmatched. The CDR3 is made up of 16 amino acids. The germline V gene has CDR1 SGHVS and CDR2 FNYEAQ. CDR3 DNA: TGTGCCAGCAGCTTAGGGACTAGCGGGAGTCTGGATGAGCAGTTCTTC. Translating gives CASSLGTSGSLDEQFF.

This clonotype was seen just once. The chain combines TRBV5-1 with TRBJ2-2; TRBD1 agrees at 8 bases. CDR1 is SGHRS and CDR2 is YFSETQ in the germline V gene. J was trimmed by 6 bases and V by 4 bases; bases with no gene match: 2. This CDR3 region has 13 residues. The CDR3, as DNA: TGCGCCAGCAGCAGGACAGGGCCCGGGGAGCTGTTTTTT. Translation: CASSRTGPGELFF.

This clonotype was seen ten or more times. This chain joins TRBV28 and TRBJ2-1; no definite D call. V dropped 3 bases and J dropped 9 bases, with 3 bases sitting between them. CDR3 length: 10 amino acids. Germline CDR1 reads MDHEN; CDR2 reads SYDVKM. Here the CDR3 DNA reads TGTGCCAGCAGTTTGAGTGAGCAGTTCTTC. Protein: CASSLSEQFF.

In this sample, this clonotype turned up a few times. The genes are TRBV7-3 and TRBJ2-7; D not certain. The CDR3 loop spans 12 amino acids. CDR1 and CDR2 (germline): SGHTA, FQGTGA. The CDR3 region has the DNA TGTGCATTGCCGAAGGCCCTCTACGAGCAGTACTTC. Translated, it gives CALPKALYEQYF.

This clonotype was counted a few times. The chain is built from TRBV6-1 and TRBJ1-5; D call uncertain. V was clipped by 5 bases and J by 3 bases, with 17 bases between them. CDR1 MNHNS and CDR2 SASEGT come from the germline V gene. This CDR3 spans 16 amino acids. CDR3 sequence (DNA): TGTGCCAGCAGTACCATTGGGAAGACCACCAATCAGCCCCAGCATTTT. Translated, it gives CASSTIGKTTNQPQHF.